Below, one T cell receptor beta chain is given with its context. The germline V gene encodes CDR1 SGHNT and CDR2 YYREEE (reference sequence). The CDR3 has 15 residues. V was shortened by 4 bases and J by 4 bases, with 17 bases between the two germline ends. The record originates from a study of blood T cell repertoires in COVID-19. Study background: Sources were T cells, B-cell-depleted T cells, or PBMCs; the material itself was cDNA or gDNA.

Authors' methods: Counts of nucleated cells, estimated from reference gene primer amplification, were obtained. Clones were read by immunoSEQ multiplex PCR, and TCRdb kept only the in-frame ones, dropping some. Clone size and V and J calls were adopted from that table, with D and trimming inferred from the DNA. The sample lists 110,000 or so clones; around 82% were seen once. The source of this sequence is a woman between 50 and 59 years old with acute or convalescent COVID-19. J is TRBJ1-2 and V is TRBV5-4, with a weak D call TRBD1 (5 bases). Sequencing was carried out using peripheral blood. The CDR3 here is CASSGHRSGLYGYTF. The CDR3 DNA is TGTGCCAGCAGCGGGCACAGGAGTGGGCTCTATGGCTACACCTTC.